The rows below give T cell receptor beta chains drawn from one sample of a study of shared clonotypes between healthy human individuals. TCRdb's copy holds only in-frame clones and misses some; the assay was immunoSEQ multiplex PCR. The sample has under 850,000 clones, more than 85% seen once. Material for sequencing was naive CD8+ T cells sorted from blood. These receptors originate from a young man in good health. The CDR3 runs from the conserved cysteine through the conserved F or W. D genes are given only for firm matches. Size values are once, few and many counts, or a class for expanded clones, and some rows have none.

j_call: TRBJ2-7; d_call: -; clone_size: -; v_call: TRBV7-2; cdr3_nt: TGTGCCAGCAGCTTATCTTACTCCTACGAGCAGTACTTC; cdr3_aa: CASSLSYSYEQYF
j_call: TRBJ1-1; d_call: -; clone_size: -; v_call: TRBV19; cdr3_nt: TGTGCCAGTAGTACCACCATGAACACTGAAGCTTTCTTT; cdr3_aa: CASSTTMNTEAFF
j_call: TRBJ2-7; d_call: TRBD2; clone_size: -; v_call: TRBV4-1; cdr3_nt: TGCGCCAGCAGCCCTACTAGCGGCGCCTACGAGCAGTACTTC; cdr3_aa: CASSPTSGAYEQYF
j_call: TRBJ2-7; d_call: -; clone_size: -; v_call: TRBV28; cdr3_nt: TGTGCCAGCAGTTTTCAGTCAGGGCCCTACGAGCAGTACTTC; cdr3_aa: CASSFQSGPYEQYF
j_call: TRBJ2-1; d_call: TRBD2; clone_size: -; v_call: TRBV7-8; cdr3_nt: TGTGCCAGCAGCTGGACTAGCGGGAGCTATGAGCAGTTCTTC; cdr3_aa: CASSWTSGSYEQFF
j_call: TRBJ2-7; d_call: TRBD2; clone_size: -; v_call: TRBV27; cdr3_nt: TGTGCCAGCAGTTCCCCTGCGGGAGGCGCCTACGAGCAGTACTTC; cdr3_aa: CASSSPAGGAYEQYF
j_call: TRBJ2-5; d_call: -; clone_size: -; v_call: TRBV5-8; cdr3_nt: TGTGCCAGCAGCTTTCGGACACGACACCAAGAGACCCAGTACTTC; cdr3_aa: CASSFRTRHQETQYF
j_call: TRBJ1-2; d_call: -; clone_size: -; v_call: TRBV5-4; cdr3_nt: TGTGCCAGCAGCTTGGATTCCGCCTGGGGCTATGGCTACACCTTC; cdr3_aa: CASSLDSAWGYGYTF
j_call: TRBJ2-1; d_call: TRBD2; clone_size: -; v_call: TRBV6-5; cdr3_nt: TGTGCCAGCGGAGAATTAGCGGGCTACAATGAGCAGTTCTTC; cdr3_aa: CASGELAGYNEQFF
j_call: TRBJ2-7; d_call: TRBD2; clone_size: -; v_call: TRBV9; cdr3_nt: TGTGCCAGCAGCGTAGGGGGACTAGCGGAGGGCTACGAGCAGTACTTC; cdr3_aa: CASSVGGLAEGYEQYF
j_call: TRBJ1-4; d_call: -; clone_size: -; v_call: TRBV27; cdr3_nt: TGTGCCAGCAGTTCCGGCATTCATAATGAAAAACTGTTTTTT; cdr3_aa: CASSSGIHNEKLFF
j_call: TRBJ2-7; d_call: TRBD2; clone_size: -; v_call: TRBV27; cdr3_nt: TGTGCCAGCAGCCCCTGGGGGGAGCGGGAGAACGAGCAGTACTTC; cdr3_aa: CASSPWGERENEQYF
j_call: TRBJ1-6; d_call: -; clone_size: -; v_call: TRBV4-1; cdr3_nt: TGCGCCAGCAGCCAAGGGGTAAGGGCGGATTCACCCCTCCACTTT; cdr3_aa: CASSQGVRADSPLHF
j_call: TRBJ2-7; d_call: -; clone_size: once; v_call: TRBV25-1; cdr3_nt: TGTGCCAGCAGTGCTCGTTTTGGGTCTGGCGAGCAGTACTTC; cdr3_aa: CASSARFGSGEQYF
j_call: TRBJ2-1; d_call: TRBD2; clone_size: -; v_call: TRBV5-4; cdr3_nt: TGTGCCAGCAGCTGGGGGGTGGGAGCGGGACTTAACAATGAGCAGTTCTTC; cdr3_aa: CASSWGVGAGLNNEQFF
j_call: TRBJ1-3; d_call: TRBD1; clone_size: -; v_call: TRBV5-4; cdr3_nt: TGTGCCAGCAGCCTGGACAGGGGCGGAAACACCATATATTTT; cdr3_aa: CASSLDRGGNTIYF
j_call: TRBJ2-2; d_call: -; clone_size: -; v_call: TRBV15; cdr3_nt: TGTGCCACCAGCCCCTCTCCCGGCTGGGCCTCCAACACCGGGGAGCTGTTTTTT; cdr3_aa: CATSPSPGWASNTGELFF
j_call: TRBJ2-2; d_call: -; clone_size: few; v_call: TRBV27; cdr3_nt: TGTGCCAGCAGTTCTGGCGGGGAGCTGTTTTTT; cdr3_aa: CASSSGGELFF
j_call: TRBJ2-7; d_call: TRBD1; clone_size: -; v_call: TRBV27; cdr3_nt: TGTGCCAGCAGTCCCATAACAGGGGATCTCTCCTACGAGCAGTACTTC; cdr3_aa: CASSPITGDLSYEQYF
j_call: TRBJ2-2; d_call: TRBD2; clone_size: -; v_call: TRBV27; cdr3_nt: TGTGCCAGCAGTTTAAATGTGTTAGCGGGAGGGCCGAACACCGGGGAGCTGTTTTTT; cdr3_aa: CASSLNVLAGGPNTGELFF
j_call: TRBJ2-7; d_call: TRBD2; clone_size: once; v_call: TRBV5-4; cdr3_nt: TGTGCCAGCAGCTTGGGACTAGCGGGAGGGTCGTCCTACGAGCAGTACTTC; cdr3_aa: CASSLGLAGGSSYEQYF
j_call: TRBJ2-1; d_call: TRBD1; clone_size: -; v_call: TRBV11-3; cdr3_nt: TGTGCCAGCAGCCCAGGACAGGACTACAATGAGCAGTTCTTC; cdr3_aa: CASSPGQDYNEQFF
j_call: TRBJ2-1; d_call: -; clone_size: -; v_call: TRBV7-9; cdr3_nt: TGTGCCAGCAGCTTAGCCGCCGGATTAAAGGGTGGGAATGAGCAGTTCTTC; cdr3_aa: CASSLAAGLKGGNEQFF
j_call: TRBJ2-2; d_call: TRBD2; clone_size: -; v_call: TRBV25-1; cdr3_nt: TGTGCCAGCATAGCGGGAGGGCTCACCGGGGAGCTGTTTTTT; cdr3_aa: CASIAGGLTGELFF
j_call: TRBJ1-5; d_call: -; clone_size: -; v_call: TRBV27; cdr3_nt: TGTGCCAGCAGCCCAGGAAGGTCCAATCAGCCCCAGCATTTT; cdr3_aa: CASSPGRSNQPQHF
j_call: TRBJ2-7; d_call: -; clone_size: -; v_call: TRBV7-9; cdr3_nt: TGTGCCAGCAGCTTCGACGGTTACGGCGAGCAGTACTTC; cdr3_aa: CASSFDGYGEQYF
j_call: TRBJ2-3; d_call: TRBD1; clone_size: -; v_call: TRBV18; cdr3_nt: TGTGCCAGCTCATTTACAGGGGGAGTCACAGATACGCAGTATTTT; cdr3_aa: CASSFTGGVTDTQYF
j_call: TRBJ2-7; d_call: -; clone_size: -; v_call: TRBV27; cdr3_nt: TGTGCCAGCAGTCTCTTGGGGGGAGAGGACGAGCAGTACTTC; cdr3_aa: CASSLLGGEDEQYF
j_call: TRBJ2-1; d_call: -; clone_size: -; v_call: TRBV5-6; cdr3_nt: TGTGCCAGCAGCTTGAGTGGGATGGCGAATGAGCAGTTCTTC; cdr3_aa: CASSLSGMANEQFF
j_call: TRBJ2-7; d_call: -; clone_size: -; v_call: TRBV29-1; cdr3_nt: TGCAGCGTTAAAACCCTCGGACCCTACGAGCAGTACTTC; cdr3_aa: CSVKTLGPYEQYF
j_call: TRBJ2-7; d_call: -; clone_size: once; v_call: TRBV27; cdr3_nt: TGTGCCAGCAGTTTGCGCGGCCTAGGGGCCTACGAGCAGTACTTC; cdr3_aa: CASSLRGLGAYEQYF
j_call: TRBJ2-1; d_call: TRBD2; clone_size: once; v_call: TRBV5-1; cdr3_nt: TGCGCCAGCAGCTTATGGTTGGGAATAGCGGGACTCCTCTACAATGAGCAGTTCTTC; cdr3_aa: CASSLWLGIAGLLYNEQFF
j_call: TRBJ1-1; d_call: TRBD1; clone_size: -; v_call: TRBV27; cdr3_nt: TGTGCCAGCAGTTTTATAGGGACAGGGGGCAGTTTGACTGAAGCTTTCTTT; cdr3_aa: CASSFIGTGGSLTEAFF
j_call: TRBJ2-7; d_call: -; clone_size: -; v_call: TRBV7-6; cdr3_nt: TGTGCCAGCAGCAACCCCGGCGGGGGCAAGTACGAGCAGTACTTC; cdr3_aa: CASSNPGGGKYEQYF
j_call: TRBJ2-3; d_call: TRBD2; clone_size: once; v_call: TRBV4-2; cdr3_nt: TGTGCCAGCAGCCAAGATCGTACTAGCGGGGTAAGCACAGATACGCAGTATTTT; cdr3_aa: CASSQDRTSGVSTDTQYF
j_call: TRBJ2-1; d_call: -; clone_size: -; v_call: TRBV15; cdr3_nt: TGTGCCACCAGCGGGCGCTCTGGCTCCTACAATGAGCAGTTCTTC; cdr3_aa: CATSGRSGSYNEQFF
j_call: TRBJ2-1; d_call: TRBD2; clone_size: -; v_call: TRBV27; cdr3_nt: TGTGCCAGCAGTCCGGGGACTAGCTCCTACAATGAGCAGTTCTTC; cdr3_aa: CASSPGTSSYNEQFF
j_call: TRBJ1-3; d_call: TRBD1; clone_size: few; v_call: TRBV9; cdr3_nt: TGTGCCAGCAGCAGGACAGGCTCTGGAAACACCATATATTTT; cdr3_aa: CASSRTGSGNTIYF
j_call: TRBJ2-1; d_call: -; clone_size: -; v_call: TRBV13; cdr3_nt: TGTGCCAGCAGCTTATTTTCAGGGTCAGGGGACAATGAGCAGTTCTTC; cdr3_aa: CASSLFSGSGDNEQFF
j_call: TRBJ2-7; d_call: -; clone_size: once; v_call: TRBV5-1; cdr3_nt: TGCGCCAGCAGCTTGGAGGCAGAGAACCCCTACGAGCAGTACTTC; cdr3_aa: CASSLEAENPYEQYF
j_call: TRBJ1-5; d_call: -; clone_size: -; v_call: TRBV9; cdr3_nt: TGTGCCAGCAGCCCCCAGGGGAACCAGCCCCAGCATTTT; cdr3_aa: CASSPQGNQPQHF
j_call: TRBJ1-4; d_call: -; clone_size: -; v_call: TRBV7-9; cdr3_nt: TGTGCCAGCAGCCCCCGGACAGATGAAAAACTGTTTTTT; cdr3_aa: CASSPRTDEKLFF
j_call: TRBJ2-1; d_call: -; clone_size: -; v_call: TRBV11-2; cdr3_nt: TGTGCCAGCAGCGGCAGGGACTACAATGAGCAGTTCTTC; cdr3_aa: CASSGRDYNEQFF